This T cell receptor beta chain was sequenced for a study of T-cell memory formation after mild COVID-19. In TCRdb, the 5' RACE reads were re-called with MiXCR into one record per CDR3 protein. The repertoire includes 170,000 or so distinct CDR3 sequences, over 20% of them detected once, and roughly 23% sits in the top ten. Overall study results and limits: Later expanders leaned CD4+, whereas day 15 to 85 contracting clones were balanced CD4/CD8. A second wave of clones peaked on day 37, and their SARS-CoV-2 specificity went unconfirmed. Some SARS-CoV-2-responding clones were already detected in memory before infection.

V was cut by 3 bases and J by 2 bases, with 18 bases left in between. This CDR3 spans 17 amino acids. Germline-derived CDR1 and CDR2 are KGHSH and LQKENI. Details on this clonotype: The antigen is unknown.

The sample was PBMCs or a T cell subset sorted from them (not recorded which). The receptor's source is an adult woman who had mild COVID-19 (a few samples of this study predate the infection). Cell type and time point are not known. This chain connects TRBV18 to TRBJ2-3; weak D call: TRBD1 (6 bases). The CDR3 protein is CASSPPWTAPNTDTQYF. Here the CDR3 DNA reads TGTGCCAGCTCACCGCCATGGACAGCTCCTAACACAGATACGCAGTATTTT. The whole variable domain, filled in from reference TRBV18 and TRBJ2-3, reads NAGVMQNPRHLVRRRGQEARLRCSPMKGHSHVYWYRQLPEEGLKFMVYLQKENIIDESGMPKERFSAEFPKEGPSILRIQQVVRGDSAAYFCASSPPWTAPNTDTQYFGPGTRLTVL.